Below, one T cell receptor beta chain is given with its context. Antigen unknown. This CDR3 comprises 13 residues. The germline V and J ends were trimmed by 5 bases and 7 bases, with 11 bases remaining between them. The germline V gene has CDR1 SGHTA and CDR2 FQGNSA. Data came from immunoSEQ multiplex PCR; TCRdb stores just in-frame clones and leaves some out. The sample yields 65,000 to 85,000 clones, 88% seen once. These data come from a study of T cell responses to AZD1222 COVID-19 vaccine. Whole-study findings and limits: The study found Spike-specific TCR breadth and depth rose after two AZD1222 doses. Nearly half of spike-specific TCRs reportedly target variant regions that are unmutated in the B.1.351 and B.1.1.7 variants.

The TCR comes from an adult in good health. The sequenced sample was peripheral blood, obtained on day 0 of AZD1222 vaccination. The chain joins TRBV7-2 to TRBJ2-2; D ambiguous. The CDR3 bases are TGTGCCAGCAGCGCAAATCCGGGCGGGGAGCTGTTTTTT. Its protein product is CASSANPGGELFF.